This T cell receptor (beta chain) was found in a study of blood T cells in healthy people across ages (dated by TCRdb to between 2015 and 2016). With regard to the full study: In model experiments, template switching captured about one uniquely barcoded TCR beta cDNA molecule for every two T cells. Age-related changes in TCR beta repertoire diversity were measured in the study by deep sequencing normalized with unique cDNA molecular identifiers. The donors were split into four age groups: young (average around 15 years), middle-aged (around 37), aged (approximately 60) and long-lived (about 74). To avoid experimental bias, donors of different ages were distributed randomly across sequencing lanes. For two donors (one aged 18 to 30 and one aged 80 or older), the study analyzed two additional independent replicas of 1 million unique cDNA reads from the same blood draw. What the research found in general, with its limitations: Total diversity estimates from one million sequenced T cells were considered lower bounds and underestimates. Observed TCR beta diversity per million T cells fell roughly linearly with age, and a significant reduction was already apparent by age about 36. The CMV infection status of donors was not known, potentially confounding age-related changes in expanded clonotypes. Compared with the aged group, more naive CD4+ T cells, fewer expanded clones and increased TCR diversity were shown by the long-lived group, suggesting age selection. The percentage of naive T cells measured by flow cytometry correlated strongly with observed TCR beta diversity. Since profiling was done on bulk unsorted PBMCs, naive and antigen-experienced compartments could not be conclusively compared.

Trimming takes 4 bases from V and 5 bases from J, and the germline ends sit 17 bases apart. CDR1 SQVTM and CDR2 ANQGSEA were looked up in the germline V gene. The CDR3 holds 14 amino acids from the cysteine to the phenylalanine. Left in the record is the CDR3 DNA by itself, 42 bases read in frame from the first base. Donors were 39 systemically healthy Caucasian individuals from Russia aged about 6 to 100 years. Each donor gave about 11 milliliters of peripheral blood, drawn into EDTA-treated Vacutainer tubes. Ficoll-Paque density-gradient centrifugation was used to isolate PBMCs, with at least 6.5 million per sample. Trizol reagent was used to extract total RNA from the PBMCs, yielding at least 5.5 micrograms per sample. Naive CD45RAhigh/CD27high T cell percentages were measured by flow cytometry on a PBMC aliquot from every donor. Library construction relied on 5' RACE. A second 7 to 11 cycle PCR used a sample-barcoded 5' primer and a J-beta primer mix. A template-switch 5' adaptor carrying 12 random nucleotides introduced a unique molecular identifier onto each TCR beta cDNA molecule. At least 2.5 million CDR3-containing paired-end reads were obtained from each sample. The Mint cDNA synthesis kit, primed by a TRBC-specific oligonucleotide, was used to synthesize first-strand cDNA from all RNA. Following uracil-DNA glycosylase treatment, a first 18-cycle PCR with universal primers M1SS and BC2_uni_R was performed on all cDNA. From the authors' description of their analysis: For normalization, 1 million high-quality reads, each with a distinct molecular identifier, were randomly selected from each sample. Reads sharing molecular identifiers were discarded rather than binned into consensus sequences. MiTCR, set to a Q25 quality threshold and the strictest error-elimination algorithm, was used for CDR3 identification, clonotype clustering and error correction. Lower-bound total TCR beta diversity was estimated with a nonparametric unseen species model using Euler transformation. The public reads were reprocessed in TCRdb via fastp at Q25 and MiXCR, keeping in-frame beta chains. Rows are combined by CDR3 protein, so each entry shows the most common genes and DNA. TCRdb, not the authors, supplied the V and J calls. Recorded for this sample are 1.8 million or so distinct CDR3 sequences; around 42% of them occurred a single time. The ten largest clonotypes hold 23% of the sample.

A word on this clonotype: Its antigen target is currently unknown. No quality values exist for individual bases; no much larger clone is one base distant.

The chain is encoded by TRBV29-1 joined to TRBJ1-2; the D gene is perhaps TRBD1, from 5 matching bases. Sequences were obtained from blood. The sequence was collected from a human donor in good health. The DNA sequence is TGCAGCGTTGTATCCGGGGCCGAATTTTATGGCTACACCTTC. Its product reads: CSVVSGAEFYGYTF.